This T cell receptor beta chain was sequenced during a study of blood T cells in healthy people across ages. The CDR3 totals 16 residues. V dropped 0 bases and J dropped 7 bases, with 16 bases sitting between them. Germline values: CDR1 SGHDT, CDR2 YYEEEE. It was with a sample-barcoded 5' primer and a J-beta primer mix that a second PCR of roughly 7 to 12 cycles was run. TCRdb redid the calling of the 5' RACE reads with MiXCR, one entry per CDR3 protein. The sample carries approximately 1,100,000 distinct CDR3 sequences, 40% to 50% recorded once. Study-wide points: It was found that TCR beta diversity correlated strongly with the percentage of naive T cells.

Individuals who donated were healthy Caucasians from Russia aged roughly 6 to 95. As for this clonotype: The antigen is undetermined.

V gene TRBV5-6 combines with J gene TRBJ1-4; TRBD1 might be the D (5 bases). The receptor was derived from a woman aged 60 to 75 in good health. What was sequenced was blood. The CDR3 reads CASSLEGVGGREKLFF. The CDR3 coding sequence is TGTGCCAGCAGCTTGGAGGGCGTTGGGGGACGTGAAAAACTGTTTTTT.